Shown below are 12 T cell receptor beta chains from a single sample sequenced in a study of T cells in Graves' hyperthyroidism and ophthalmopathy. From RNA transcripts, TCR beta CDR3 regions were amplified. RT-PCR in the first round (using the HTBI primer set) targeted the TCR CDR3. TCRdb recomputed calls from the multiplex PCR reads with MiXCR, one row per CDR3 protein. Among under 250,000 distinct CDR3 sequences listed, approximately 25% were seen once. Sequencing was done on a sample of blood. These TCRs come from a woman aged 35 to 49 with Graves' ophthalmopathy.

This clonotype was seen a single time. The chain links TRBV12-3 or TRBV12-4 to TRBJ2-7, with D maybe TRBD1 (6 bases). The CDR3 sequence is 15 residues long. V lost 4 bases to trimming and J lost 3 bases, with 16 bases between them. The CDR3 DNA sequence: TGTGCCAGCAGTTCACCTCCGGGACACGGCTACGAGCAGTACTTC. This translates into CASSSPPGHGYEQYF.

Only one count was recorded for this clonotype. The genes are TRBV2 and TRBJ2-7; the D is unclear. With 7 bases removed from V and 3 bases from J, the gap between germline ends came to 10 bases. This CDR3 is built from 12 residues. The germline V gene encodes CDR1 SNHLY and CDR2 FYNNEI. In DNA form, the CDR3 reads TGTGCCAGCACCCGGACCGACTACGAGCAGTACTTC. It specifies CASTRTDYEQYF.

The sample holds many counts of this clonotype. J is TRBJ2-7 and V is TRBV4-1; TRBD1 might be the D (6 bases). Trimming pared 0 bases from V and 6 bases from J, leaving 15 bases between. Per germline, CDR1 MGHRA and CDR2 YSYEKL. This CDR3 comprises 15 residues. The CDR3 sequence is CASSQDSTGWGEQYF. In DNA, the CDR3 is TGCGCCAGCAGCCAAGATAGTACAGGGTGGGGCGAGCAGTACTTC.

This clonotype showed up many times. This chain links TRBV27 with TRBJ2-3; 14 bases are a match to TRBD2. J gave up 2 bases and V 4 bases, and 8 bases lay outside the gene matches. The length of the CDR3 is 18 residues. Germline CDR1 and CDR2: MNHEY and SMNVEV (reference sequence). The CDR3 nucleotides are TGTGCCAGCAGTTGGCGGACTAGCGGGAGGACATTCACAGATACGCAGTATTTT. It is translated as CASSWRTSGRTFTDTQYF.

This clonotype was seen repeatedly, ten times or more. The rearrangement joins TRBV6-5 to TRBJ1-2; no firm D call. Germline CDR1 is MNHEY and CDR2 is SVGAGI. CDR3 length: 13 amino acids. The germline V and J ends were trimmed by 2 bases and 3 bases, with 7 bases remaining between them. CDR3 sequence (DNA): TGTGCCAGCAGTTACGGCCGGTACTATGGCTACACCTTC. Protein product: CASSYGRYYGYTF.

This clonotype showed up many times. The genes are TRBV6-5 and TRBJ1-6; D gene unclear. The CDR3 contains 17 residues. Per the germline V gene, CDR1 is MNHEY and CDR2 is SVGAGI. V lost 0 bases to trimming and J lost 10 bases, with 19 bases between them. CDR3 amino acids: CASSYSWTVTDGSPLHF. CDR3 in DNA: TGTGCCAGCAGTTACTCCTGGACCGTAACAGACGGGTCACCCCTCCACTTT.

This clonotype showed up many times. The chain is built from TRBV5-1 and TRBJ1-1; TRBD1 is a possible D gene (5 bases). The CDR3 runs 14 residues. Germline CDR1 reads SGHRS; CDR2 reads YFSETQ. The ends were cut back, 0 bases at V and 5 bases at J, with 11 bases in the middle. The DNA for the CDR3 is TGCGCCAGCAGCTTGGAGGGCGGGGGTACTGAAGCTTTCTTT. Translating it yields CASSLEGGGTEAFF. Drawing the rest from reference TRBV5-1 and TRBJ1-1, the complete variable domain is KAGVTQTPRYLIKTRGQQVTLSCSPISGHRSVSWYQQTPGQGLQFLFEYFSETQRNKGNFPGRFSGRQFSNSRSEMNVSTLELGDSALYLCASSLEGGGTEAFFGQGTRLTVV.

There are many counts of this clonotype. The chain employs TRBV28 and TRBJ1-1; maybe TRBD1 (6 bases). This CDR3 spans 15 amino acids. From germline, CDR1 is MDHEN and CDR2 SYDVKM. V gave up 5 bases and J gave up 6 bases, with 19 bases separating them. CDR3 in DNA: TGTGCCAGCAGTAGACCTACACAGGGTGACGCTGAAGCTTTCTTT. Encoded protein: CASSRPTQGDAEAFF.

The table lists this clonotype with many counts. The V and J genes are TRBV7-2 and TRBJ2-7; D ambiguous. V was shortened by 1 base and J by 7 bases, with 8 bases between the two germline ends. Germline-derived CDR1 and CDR2 are SGHTA and FQGNSA. The CDR3 extends over 12 amino acids. The CDR3 bases are TGTGCCAGCAGCTTAGGAATGGGGGAGCAGTACTTC. Amino acids: CASSLGMGEQYF.

Only a few counts were recorded for this clonotype. V usage is TRBV30 and J usage is TRBJ2-2; no firm D call. The CDR3 contains 11 residues. The V end lost 3 bases, the J end lost 8 bases, and 7 bases lay between the germline ends. Germline CDR1 reads GTSNPN; CDR2 reads SVGIG (reference sequence). As DNA, the CDR3 is TGTGCCTGGAGAATCGCTGGGGAGCTGTTTTTT. Translated: CAWRIAGELFF.

This clonotype came up many times. V usage is TRBV28 and J usage is TRBJ2-7, with D perhaps being TRBD1 or TRBD2 (6 bases each). Germline values: CDR1 MDHEN, CDR2 SYDVKM. The V gene lost 8 bases and the J gene lost 2 bases, with 16 bases spanning the gap. This CDR3 comprises 14 residues. CDR3 DNA sequence: TGTGCCAGCCATAAGTCGGGGGCCCCCTACGAGCAGTACTTC. This encodes CASHKSGAPYEQYF.

This clonotype was recorded at least ten times. This chain uses TRBV6-1 with TRBJ1-5; D perhaps matches TRBD1 (6 bases). There are 15 residues in the CDR3. Germline V lookup: CDR1 MNHNS, CDR2 SASEGT. The V and J ends lost 1 base and 4 bases respectively, with 11 bases between them. CDR3 residues: CASSEGWGLNQPQHF. As DNA, the CDR3 is TGTGCCAGCAGTGAAGGCTGGGGGCTGAATCAGCCCCAGCATTTT.